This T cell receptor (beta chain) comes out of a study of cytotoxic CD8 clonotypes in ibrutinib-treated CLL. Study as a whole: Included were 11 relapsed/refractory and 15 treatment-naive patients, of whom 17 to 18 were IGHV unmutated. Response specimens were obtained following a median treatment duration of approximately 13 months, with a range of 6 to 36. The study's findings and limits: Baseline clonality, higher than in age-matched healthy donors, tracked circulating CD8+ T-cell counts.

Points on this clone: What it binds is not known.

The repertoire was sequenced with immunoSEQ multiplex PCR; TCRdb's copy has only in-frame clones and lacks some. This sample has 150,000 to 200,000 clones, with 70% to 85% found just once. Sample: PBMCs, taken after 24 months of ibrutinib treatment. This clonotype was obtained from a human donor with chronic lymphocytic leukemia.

The CDR3: CASSLGVRAFF. CDR3 in DNA: TGCGCCAGCAGCTTGGGGGTGAGAGCTTTCTTT. This chain uses TRBV5-1 with TRBJ1-1; D gene ambiguous. Germline CDR1 and CDR2: SGHRS and YFSETQ. V was clipped by 0 bases and J by 10 bases, with 7 bases between them. The CDR3 totals 11 residues.